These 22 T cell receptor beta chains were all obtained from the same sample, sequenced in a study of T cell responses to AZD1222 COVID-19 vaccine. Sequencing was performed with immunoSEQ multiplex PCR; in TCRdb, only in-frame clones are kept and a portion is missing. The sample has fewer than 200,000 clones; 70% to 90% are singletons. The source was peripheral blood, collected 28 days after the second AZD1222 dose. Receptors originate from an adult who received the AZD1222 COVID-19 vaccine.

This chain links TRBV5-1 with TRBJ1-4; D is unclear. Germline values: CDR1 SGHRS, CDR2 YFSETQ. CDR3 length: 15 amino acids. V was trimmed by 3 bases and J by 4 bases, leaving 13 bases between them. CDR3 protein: CASSSQVGLNEKLFF. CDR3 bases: TGCGCCAGCAGCTCCCAGGTGGGCCTTAATGAAAAACTGTTTTTT.

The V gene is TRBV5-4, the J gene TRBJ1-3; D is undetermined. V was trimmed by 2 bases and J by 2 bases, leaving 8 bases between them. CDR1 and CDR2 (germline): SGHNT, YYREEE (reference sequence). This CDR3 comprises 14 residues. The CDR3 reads CASSLDGTGNTIYF. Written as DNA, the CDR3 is TGTGCCAGCAGCTTAGACGGAACTGGAAACACCATATATTTT. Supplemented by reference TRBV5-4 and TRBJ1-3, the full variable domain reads ETGVTQSPTHLIKTRGQQVTLRCSSQSGHNTVSWYQQALGQGPQFIFQYYREEENGRGNFPPRFSGLQFPNYSSELNVNALELDDSALYLCASSLDGTGNTIYFGEGSWLTVV.

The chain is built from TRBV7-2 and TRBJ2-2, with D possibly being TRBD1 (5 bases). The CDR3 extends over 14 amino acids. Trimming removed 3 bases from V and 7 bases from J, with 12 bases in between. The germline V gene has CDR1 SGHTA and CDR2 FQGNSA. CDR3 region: CASSLRQGHGELFF. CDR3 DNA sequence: TGTGCCAGCAGCTTGAGGCAGGGCCACGGGGAGCTGTTTTTT.

This CDR3 is CASRSPGSIEAFF. The CDR3 nucleotides read TGTGCCAGCAGGTCTCCAGGGTCCATTGAAGCTTTCTTT. The chain joins TRBV5-6 to TRBJ1-1; possibly TRBD1 for D (5 bases). Germline V gives CDR1 SGHDT, CDR2 YYEEEE. CDR3 length: 13 amino acids. V shed 5 bases and J shed 7 bases, with 15 bases lying between them. Variable domain in full (rest from reference TRBV5-6 and TRBJ1-1): DAGVTQSPTHLIKTRGQQVTLRCSPKSGHDTVSWYQQALGQGPQFIFQYYEEEERQRGNFPDRFSGHQFPNYSSELNVNALLLGDSALYLCASRSPGSIEAFFGQGTRLTVV.

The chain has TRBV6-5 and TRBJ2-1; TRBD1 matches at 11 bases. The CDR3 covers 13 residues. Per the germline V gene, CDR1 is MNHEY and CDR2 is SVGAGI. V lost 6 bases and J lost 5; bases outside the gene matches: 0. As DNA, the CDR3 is TGTGCCAGCAGGGGACAGGGGGACAATGAGCAGTTCTTC. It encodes CASRGQGDNEQFF.

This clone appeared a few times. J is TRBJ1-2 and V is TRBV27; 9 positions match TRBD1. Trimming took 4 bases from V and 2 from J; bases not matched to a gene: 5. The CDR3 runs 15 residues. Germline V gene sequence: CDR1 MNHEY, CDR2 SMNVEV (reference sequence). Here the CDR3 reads CASSSRTGVNYGYTF. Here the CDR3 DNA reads TGTGCCAGCAGTTCCCGGACAGGGGTAAACTATGGCTACACCTTC.

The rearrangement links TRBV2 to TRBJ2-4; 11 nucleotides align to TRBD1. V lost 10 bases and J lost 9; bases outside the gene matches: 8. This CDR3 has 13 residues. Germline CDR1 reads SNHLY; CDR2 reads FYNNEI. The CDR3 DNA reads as TGTGCCAACGGCCGGGACAGGGGGTTCATTCAGTACTTC. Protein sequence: CANGRDRGFIQYF.

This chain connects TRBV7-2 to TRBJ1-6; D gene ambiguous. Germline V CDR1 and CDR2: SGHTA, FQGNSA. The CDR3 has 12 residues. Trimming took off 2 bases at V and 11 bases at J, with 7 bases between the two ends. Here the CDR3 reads CASSLLAAPLHF. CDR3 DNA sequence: TGTGCCAGCAGCTTACTGGCAGCACCCCTCCACTTT.

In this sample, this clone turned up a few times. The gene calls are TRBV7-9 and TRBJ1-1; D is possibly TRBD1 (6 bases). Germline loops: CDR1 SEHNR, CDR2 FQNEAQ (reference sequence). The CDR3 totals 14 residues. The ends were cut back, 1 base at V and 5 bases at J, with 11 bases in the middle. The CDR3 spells CASSLVGARTEAFF. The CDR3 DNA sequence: TGTGCCAGCAGCTTAGTGGGGGCGCGAACTGAAGCTTTCTTT.

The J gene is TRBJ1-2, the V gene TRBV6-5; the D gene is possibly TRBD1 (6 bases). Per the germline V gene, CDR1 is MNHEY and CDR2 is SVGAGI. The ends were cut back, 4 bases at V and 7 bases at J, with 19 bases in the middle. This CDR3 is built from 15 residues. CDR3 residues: CASSSRRRGAVGYTF. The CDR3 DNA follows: TGTGCCAGCAGTTCCCGGAGGCGGGGGGCGGTTGGCTACACCTTC.

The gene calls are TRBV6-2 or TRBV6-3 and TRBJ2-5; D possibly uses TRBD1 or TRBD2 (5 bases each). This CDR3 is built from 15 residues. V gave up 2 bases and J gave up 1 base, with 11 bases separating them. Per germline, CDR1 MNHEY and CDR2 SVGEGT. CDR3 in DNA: TGTGCCAGCAGTTACCGTCCGGGGACCCAAGAGACCCAGTACTTC. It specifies CASSYRPGTQETQYF.

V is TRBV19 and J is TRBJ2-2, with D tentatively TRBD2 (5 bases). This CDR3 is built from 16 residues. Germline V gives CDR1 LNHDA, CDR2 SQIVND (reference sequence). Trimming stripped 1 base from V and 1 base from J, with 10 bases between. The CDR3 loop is CASSIVPSLNTGELFF. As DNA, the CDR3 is TGTGCCAGTAGTATAGTTCCTAGCCTGAACACCGGGGAGCTGTTTTTT.

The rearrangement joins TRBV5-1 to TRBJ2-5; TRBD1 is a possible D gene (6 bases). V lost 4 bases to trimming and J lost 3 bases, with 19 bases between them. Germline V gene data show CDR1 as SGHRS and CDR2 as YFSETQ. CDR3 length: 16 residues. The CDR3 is CASSPSRVDRKETQYF. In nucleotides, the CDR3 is TGCGCCAGCAGCCCGAGTCGGGTGGACAGAAAAGAGACCCAGTACTTC.

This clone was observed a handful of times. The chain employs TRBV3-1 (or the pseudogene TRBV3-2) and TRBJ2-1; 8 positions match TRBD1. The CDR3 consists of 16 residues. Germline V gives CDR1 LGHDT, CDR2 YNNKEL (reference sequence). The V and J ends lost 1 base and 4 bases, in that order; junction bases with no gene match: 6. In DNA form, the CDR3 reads TGTGCCAGCAGCCAAGGTCTAGGGACAGGATACAATGAGCAGTTCTTC. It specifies CASSQGLGTGYNEQFF.

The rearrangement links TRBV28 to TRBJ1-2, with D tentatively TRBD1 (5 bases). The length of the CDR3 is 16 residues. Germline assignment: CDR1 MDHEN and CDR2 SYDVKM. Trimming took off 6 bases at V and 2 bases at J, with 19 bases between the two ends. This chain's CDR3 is CASSEGLSTKNYGYTF. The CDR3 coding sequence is TGTGCCAGCAGCGAGGGACTGAGCACCAAGAACTATGGCTACACCTTC.

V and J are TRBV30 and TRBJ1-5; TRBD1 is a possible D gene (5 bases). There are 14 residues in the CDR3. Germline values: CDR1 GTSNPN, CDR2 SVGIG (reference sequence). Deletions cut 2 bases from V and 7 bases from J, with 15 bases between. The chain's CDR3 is CAWSSGLGDQPQHF. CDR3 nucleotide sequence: TGTGCCTGGAGTTCAGGGTTAGGAGACCAGCCCCAGCATTTT. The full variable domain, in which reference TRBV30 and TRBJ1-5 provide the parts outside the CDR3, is SQTIHQWPATLVQPVGSPLSLECTVEGTSNPNLYWYRQAAGRGLQLLFYSVGIGQISSEVPQNLSASRPQDRQFILSSKKLLLSDSGFYLCAWSSGLGDQPQHFGDGTRLSIL.

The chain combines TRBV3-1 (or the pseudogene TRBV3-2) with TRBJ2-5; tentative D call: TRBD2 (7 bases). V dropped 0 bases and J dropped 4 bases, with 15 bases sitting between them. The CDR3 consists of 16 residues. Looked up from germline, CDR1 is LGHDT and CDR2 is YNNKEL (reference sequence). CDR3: CASSQEFAGAGETQYF. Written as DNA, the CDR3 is TGTGCCAGCAGCCAAGAATTTGCGGGGGCCGGAGAGACCCAGTACTTC.

The DNA for the CDR3 is TGTGCCAGCAGTTCCTCCTTCAACAGGGCCTATGGCTACACCTTC. It encodes CASSSSFNRAYGYTF. The chain employs TRBV27 and TRBJ1-2; D might be TRBD1 (6 bases). V lost 4 bases and J 4 bases, leaving 16 bases between the germline ends. Germline V CDR1 and CDR2: MNHEY, SMNVEV (reference sequence). The CDR3 loop spans 15 amino acids.

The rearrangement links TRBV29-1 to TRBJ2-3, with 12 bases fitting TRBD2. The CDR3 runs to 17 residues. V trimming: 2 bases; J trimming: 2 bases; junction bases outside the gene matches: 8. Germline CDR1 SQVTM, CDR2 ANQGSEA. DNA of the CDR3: TGCAGCGTTGAACTGGCTAGCGGGGGGGAAAACACAGATACGCAGTATTTT. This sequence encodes CSVELASGGENTDTQYF.

The CDR3 region is CASSLLRTSGGYNEQYF. CDR3 DNA sequence: TGTGCCAGCAGTTTACTCCGGACTAGCGGGGGTTACAACGAGCAGTACTTC. The chain couples TRBV27 to TRBJ2-7, with 13 bases identical to TRBD2. The CDR3 covers 17 residues. Germline V CDR1 and CDR2: MNHEY, SMNVEV (reference sequence). After removal of 2 bases from V and 5 bases from J, the junction contained 9 bases not matched to a gene.

The CDR3 coding sequence is TGTGCCAGCAGCTATGACAGCTCTGGGGCCAACGTCCTGACTTTC. It specifies CASSYDSSGANVLTF. The chain joins TRBV5-4 to TRBJ2-6; TRBD1 is a possible D gene (5 bases). Trimming removed 3 bases at V and 0 bases at J, with 7 bases between. CDR3 length equals 15 residues. Germline V lookup: CDR1 SGHNT, CDR2 YYREEE (reference sequence).

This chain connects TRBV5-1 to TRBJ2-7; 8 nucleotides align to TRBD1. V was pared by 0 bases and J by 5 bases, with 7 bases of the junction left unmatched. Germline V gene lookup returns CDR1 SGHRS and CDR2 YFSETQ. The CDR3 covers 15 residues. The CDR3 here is CASSLVGRGQDEQYF. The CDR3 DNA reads TGCGCCAGCAGCTTGGTTGGCAGGGGGCAAGACGAGCAGTACTTC.